The 25 T cell receptor beta chains below come from one sample, sequenced in a study of cytomegalovirus exposure and HLA in healthy donors (dated by TCRdb to the late 2010s). Libraries were built with the immunoSEQ multiplex PCR assay. For the multiplex PCR, a mixture combining 60 forward primers for TCR Vbeta segments and 13 reverse primers for TCR Jbeta segments was used. This immuneACCESS table, as held by TCRdb, lists in-frame sequences with V and J called but not all clones. Of the missing ones, under half trace to an unresolved V gene in checked studies; the others have no known cause. For this sample there are under 250,000 clones; around 83% appear just once. In total, the top ten clones hold about 0.22% of the sample. The sequenced sample consisted of PBMCs. The receptors were sampled from a girl under 10 years old in good health and CMV-seronegative.

This chain links TRBV29-1 with TRBJ1-5; the D gene is possibly TRBD1 (6 bases). V was cut by 1 base and J by 3 bases, with 10 bases left in between. This CDR3 is built from 14 residues. The germline CDR1 and CDR2 sequences are SQVTM and ANQGSEA. CDR3 protein: CSVEAGAPNQPQHF. In DNA, the CDR3 is TGCAGCGTTGAAGCAGGGGCCCCCAATCAGCCCCAGCATTTT.

V and J are TRBV5-1 and TRBJ1-2; D not resolved. The germline gives CDR1 SGHRS, CDR2 YFSETQ. V was pared by 1 base and J by 0 bases, with 10 bases between. CDR3 length: 15 residues. The CDR3 region is CASSLLASANYGYTF. The CDR3 bases are TGCGCCAGCAGCTTGTTAGCGTCAGCTAACTATGGCTACACCTTC.

The chain carries TRBV15 and TRBJ2-1; a possible D gene is TRBD2 (6 bases). V lost 1 base and J lost 7, with 14 bases in between. CDR1 LNHNV and CDR2 YYDKDF come from the germline V gene (reference sequence). CDR3 size: 15 residues. CDR3 nucleotide sequence: TGTGCCACCAGCAGAGGCCGGGACTCCTTAAATGAGCAGTTCTTC. Protein product: CATSRGRDSLNEQFF.

The chain recombines TRBV9 with TRBJ2-1; maybe TRBD2 (6 bases). The CDR3 is 13 residues long. Trimming pared 0 bases from V and 8 bases from J, leaving 9 bases between. Looked up from germline, CDR1 is SGDLS and CDR2 is YYNGEE. CDR3 sequence reads: CASSVATGDEQFF. The CDR3 DNA follows: TGTGCCAGCAGCGTAGCTACGGGGGATGAGCAGTTCTTC.

The rearrangement uses TRBV19 and TRBJ2-2, with TRBD1 matching over 7 bases. Germline V gene sequence: CDR1 LNHDA, CDR2 SQIVND (reference sequence). V lost 7 bases, J lost 6 bases, and 11 bases stayed unmatched. This CDR3 is built from 15 residues. Here the CDR3 DNA reads TGTGCCAGTAAGGCCCCCGGCCAGGGGGCCGGGGAGCTGTTTTTT. Translating it yields CASKAPGQGAGELFF.

The chain carries TRBV11-2 and TRBJ2-5; 8 bases agree with TRBD1. J was trimmed by 5 bases and V by 1 base; bases with no gene match: 9. Per the germline V gene, CDR1 is SGHAT and CDR2 is FQNNGV. CDR3 size: 16 residues. The DNA for the CDR3 is TGTGCCAGCAGCTTAGGGGGGCAGGGGGCAGGGGAGACCCAGTACTTC. As protein: CASSLGGQGAGETQYF.

The chain is built from TRBV7-2 and TRBJ2-3; D remains unclear. CDR1 and CDR2 (germline): SGHTA, FQGNSA. The CDR3 runs to 13 residues. V lost 6 bases and J 5 bases, leaving 12 bases between the germline ends. The CDR3 coding sequence is TGTGCCAGCAGGCGGCTAGTGGGAGATACGCAGTATTTT. Translated, it gives CASRRLVGDTQYF.

V gene TRBV29-1 combines with J gene TRBJ2-5; perhaps TRBD2 as D (7 bases). Germline V gives CDR1 SQVTM, CDR2 ANQGSEA. This CDR3 comprises 14 residues. V lost 0 bases and J lost 5, with 13 bases in between. CDR3 protein: CSVEEWGGDETQYF. CDR3 nucleotides: TGCAGCGTTGAAGAGTGGGGGGGCGACGAGACCCAGTACTTC.

V usage is TRBV15 and J usage is TRBJ1-1; no firm D call. The germline V and J ends were trimmed by 5 bases and 0 bases, with 16 bases remaining between them. The CDR3 has 16 residues. The germline V gene has CDR1 LNHNV and CDR2 YYDKDF (reference sequence). CDR3 in amino acids: CATSLNPTGMNTEAFF. DNA for the CDR3: TGTGCCACCAGCTTAAACCCCACGGGGATGAACACTGAAGCTTTCTTT.

This sequence joins TRBV6-6 and TRBJ1-2; no clear D. V was trimmed by 2 bases and J by 0 bases, leaving 10 bases between them. There are 15 residues in the CDR3. Germline V lookup: CDR1 MNHNY, CDR2 SVGAGI (reference sequence). CDR3: CASSYDRGSNYGYTF. The DNA for the CDR3 is TGTGCCAGCAGTTACGACCGGGGTTCTAACTATGGCTACACCTTC.

The CDR3 nucleotides are TGTGCCAGCAAGAACGGCCAGGGGGCCGAGCAGTACTTC. Its protein product is CASKNGQGAEQYF. The chain carries TRBV6-5 and TRBJ2-7; TRBD1 matches 8 bases. The CDR3 length is 13 residues. The germline V gene encodes CDR1 MNHEY and CDR2 SVGAGI. The V gene end was trimmed by 7 bases and the J gene end by 6 bases; junction bases not matched to a gene: 8.

This chain connects TRBV4-1 to TRBJ2-3; the D is unclear. Germline assignment: CDR1 MGHRA and CDR2 YSYEKL. Trimming pared 0 bases from V and 4 bases from J, leaving 8 bases between. The CDR3 contains 14 residues. The chain's CDR3 is CASSQEADSDTQYF. The DNA for the CDR3 is TGCGCCAGCAGCCAAGAAGCAGACTCAGATACGCAGTATTTT.

The chain couples TRBV6-1 to TRBJ2-7; tentatively, D is TRBD1 (6 bases). Trimming shortened V by 4 bases and J by 0 bases, and 16 bases separated the two germline ends. Germline V CDR1 and CDR2: MNHNS, SASEGT. The CDR3 extends over 16 amino acids. CDR3 in DNA: TGTGCCAGCAGTGCCCGGACAGTATCAAGCTCCTACGAGCAGTACTTC. Protein sequence: CASSARTVSSSYEQYF.

This clone appeared a few times. The chain joins TRBV19 to TRBJ2-1; 7 nucleotides agree with TRBD2. Trimming at V came to 7 bases and at J to 0 bases, leaving 6 bases not matched to a gene. The CDR3 has 15 amino acids. CDR1 and CDR2 (germline): LNHDA, SQIVND (reference sequence). CDR3 sequence: CASTGRESSYNEQFF. In nucleotides, the CDR3 is TGTGCCAGTACGGGGCGGGAGAGCTCCTACAATGAGCAGTTCTTC.

The chain uses TRBV7-9 and TRBJ1-1; 7 nucleotides match TRBD1. Trimming cost V 5 bases and J 1 base; bases outside gene matches: 4. This CDR3 has 14 residues. Germline CDR1 is SEHNR and CDR2 is FQNEAQ (reference sequence). As DNA, the CDR3 is TGTGCCAGCAGCCACGGGGACAGGAACACTGAAGCTTTCTTT. Its protein product is CASSHGDRNTEAFF.

The chain is built from TRBV5-4 and TRBJ2-3; 13 positions match TRBD2. The junction had 15 bases not matched to a gene; V was cut back by 10 bases and J by 4 bases. CDR3 length equals 17 residues. The germline CDR1 and CDR2 sequences are SGHNT and YYREEE (reference sequence). CDR3: CAGRTSGGEVTADTQYF. CDR3 DNA sequence: TGTGCCGGGCGGACTAGCGGGGGCGAGGTCACGGCAGATACGCAGTATTTT.

The chain employs TRBV19 and TRBJ2-7, with 10 bases aligning to TRBD2. Unmatched junction bases numbered 4, after V lost 5 bases and J lost 3 bases. This CDR3 is 14 amino acids long. CDR1 LNHDA and CDR2 SQIVND come from the germline V gene (reference sequence). This CDR3 is CASSLLAGDYEQYF. As DNA, the CDR3 is TGTGCCAGTAGTCTCCTAGCGGGGGACTACGAGCAGTACTTC.

The chain has TRBV25-1 and TRBJ1-1, with D possibly TRBD1 on 5 matching bases. The V gene lost 4 bases and the J gene lost 2 bases, with 8 bases spanning the gap. This CDR3 has 13 amino acids. Germline V lookup: CDR1 MGHDK, CDR2 SYGVNS. The CDR3 DNA sequence: TGTGCCAGCAGTGTGACAGTTAACACTGAAGCTTTCTTT. This translates into CASSVTVNTEAFF. Full variable domain (outside the CDR3, taken from reference TRBV25-1 and TRBJ1-1): EADIYQTPRYLVIGTGKKITLECSQTMGHDKMYWYQQDPGMELHLIHYSYGVNSTEKGDLSSESTVSRIRTEHFPLTLESARPSHTSQYLCASSVTVNTEAFFGQGTRLTVV.

The chain employs TRBV6-5 and TRBJ2-7; perhaps TRBD1 as D (6 bases). The V and J ends lost 6 bases and 3 bases respectively, with 15 bases between them. Germline V lookup: CDR1 MNHEY, CDR2 SVGAGI. The CDR3 totals 14 residues. The CDR3 DNA is TGTGCCAGCAGGGGGACCGGGACAATCTACGAGCAGTACTTC. Encoded protein: CASRGTGTIYEQYF.

The CDR3 bases are TGTGCCAGCAGCTTAGCGGTCGGTCTTATCACAGATACGCAGTATTTT. Encoded protein: CASSLAVGLITDTQYF. This chain connects TRBV7-2 to TRBJ2-3; D remains unclear. Looked up from germline, CDR1 is SGHTA and CDR2 is FQGNSA. V was trimmed by 0 bases and J by 2 bases, leaving 12 bases between them. The CDR3 totals 16 residues.

This clone was seen a few times. The CDR3 coding sequence is TGTGCCAGCAGCCTGGGGACTAGCGGGAGTCCCGGGGAGCTGTTTTTT. It is translated as CASSLGTSGSPGELFF. The chain employs TRBV7-6 and TRBJ2-2, with 14 bases identical to TRBD2. V was pared by 5 bases and J by 6 bases, with 5 bases of the junction left unmatched. Germline V gene lookup returns CDR1 SGHVS and CDR2 FNYEAQ. The CDR3 is 16 amino acids. Filled out from reference TRBV7-6 and TRBJ2-2, the complete variable domain reads GAGVSQSPRYKVTKRGQDVALRCDPISGHVSLYWYRQALGQGPEFLTYFNYEAQQDKSGLPNDRFSAERPEGSISTLTIQRTEQRDSAMYRCASSLGTSGSPGELFFGEGSRLTVL.

This clone showed up just a few times. This chain joins TRBV6-1 and TRBJ2-3, with TRBD2 matching over 12 bases. The CDR3 contains 14 residues. Germline lookup yields CDR1 MNHNS and CDR2 SASEGT. After removal of 9 bases from V and 4 bases from J, the junction contained 5 bases not matched to a gene. The CDR3 loop is CARASGGVADTQYF. CDR3 nucleotide sequence: TGTGCCAGAGCTAGCGGGGGGGTAGCAGATACGCAGTATTTT.

This sequence joins TRBV5-1 and TRBJ1-3; 9 positions agree with TRBD1. The CDR3 is made up of 17 amino acids. Germline loops: CDR1 SGHRS, CDR2 YFSETQ. Trimming cost V 1 base and J 1 base; bases outside gene matches: 6. The CDR3 is CASSLSTQGASGNTIYF. The CDR3 coding sequence is TGCGCCAGCAGCTTGTCCACACAGGGGGCATCTGGAAACACCATATATTTT.

The rearrangement joins TRBV6-5 to TRBJ2-3; D unresolved. Germline CDR1 and CDR2: MNHEY and SVGAGI. The ends were cut back, 6 bases at V and 5 bases at J, with 12 bases in the middle. The CDR3 covers 13 residues. The CDR3 nucleotides read TGTGCCAGCAGCGAAAATGAGAGAGATACGCAGTATTTT. This translates into CASSENERDTQYF.

The J gene is TRBJ1-2, the V gene TRBV10-2, with D possibly TRBD1 on 6 matching bases. Germline lookup yields CDR1 WSHSY and CDR2 SAAADI. The CDR3 runs 12 residues. Trimming removed 7 bases from V and 4 bases from J, with 10 bases in between. This CDR3 is CASTQGPYGYTF. CDR3 bases: TGCGCCAGCACCCAGGGGCCCTATGGCTACACCTTC.